The clone carrying this T cell receptor beta chain has a single count. This specimen comes from a study of blood T cell repertoires in COVID-19. Whole-study context: COVID-19 samples from acute and convalescent phases originated in the United States, Italy and Spain. In each case, the material was cDNA or gDNA derived from T cells, B-cell-depleted T cells, or PBMCs.

Study processing details: Estimation of nucleated cell counts relied on the amplification of reference gene primers. Repertoires were generated with immunoSEQ multiplex PCR, while TCRdb's copy carries only in-frame clones and drops some. That table is the source of V, J and clone size, and D and trimming were worked out from the DNA. The sample has around 250,000 clones, roughly nine tenths seen once; the top ten hold 1% to 1.5%. The V end was cut by 7 bases, the J end by 3 bases, with 18 bases between. This CDR3 contains 15 residues. Per germline, CDR1 MRHNA and CDR2 SNTAGT. The clonotype was recovered from a human donor in a cohort exposed to, infected with or recovered from COVID-19 (not recorded which). The donor label of this sample is uncertain. The sample comprised PBMCs or T cells enriched from blood (not recorded which). The genes are TRBV6-4 and TRBJ2-5; D is possibly TRBD1 (5 bases). CDR3 loop: CASISSREEEETQYF. CDR3 DNA sequence: TGTGCCAGCATTAGTTCCAGGGAAGAAGAAGAGACCCAGTACTTC.